This entry lists 14 T cell receptor beta chains sequenced from one sample in a study of CD8 T cells in Susac syndrome (dated by TCRdb to 2018 to 2020). The method was the immunoSEQ multiplex PCR assay. RNA was extracted using the RNeasy kit, and roughly 0.5 to 1 microgram was reverse transcribed with random hexamers. TCRdb handled the public reads itself, with Q25 trimming in fastp and clone calling in MiXCR, and kept productive beta chains. Rows are combined by CDR3 protein, so each entry shows the most common genes and DNA. The sample data list some 450,000 distinct CDR3 sequences, and around 85% of these were observed just once. The ten biggest clones cover 0.09% to 0.15% of the sample. The sample taken for sequencing was CD8+ T cells from PBMCs. These receptors all stem from a human donor with multiple sclerosis.

This clonotype was counted once. V gene TRBV3-1 combines with J gene TRBJ2-5; either TRBD1 or TRBD2 may supply D (6 bases each). This CDR3 spans 16 amino acids. Germline values: CDR1 LGHDT, CDR2 YNNKEL (reference sequence). V shed 3 bases and J shed 3 bases, with 17 bases lying between them. CDR3: CASSQSRGDVKETQYF. The CDR3, as DNA: TGTGCCAGCAGCCAGTCGAGGGGGGACGTGAAAGAGACCCAGTACTTC.

The genes are TRBV7-8 and TRBJ2-2; D is perhaps TRBD1 or TRBD2 (5 bases each). V shed 7 bases and J shed 4 bases, with 19 bases lying between them. CDR1 is SGHVS, CDR2 FQNEAQ, per germline. CDR3 size: 16 residues. CDR3 protein: CASTPGSGRVTGELFF. The CDR3 coding sequence is TGTGCCAGCACCCCGGGGTCAGGGAGAGTCACCGGGGAGCTGTTTTTT.

Concerning this clonotype: The junction departs from germline at one end; a sequencing error may be responsible. The gene calls are TRBV6-2 or TRBV6-3 and TRBJ2-7, with 12 bases that match TRBD2. Germline CDR1 reads MNHEY; CDR2 reads SVGEGT. This CDR3 region has 15 residues. For the CDR3, the DNA is TGTGCCGGCAGTCCTACTACTAGCGGGGGGTACGAGCAGTACTTC. It is translated as CAGSPTTSGGYEQYF.

In the case of this clonotype: At one of its ends the junction is not consistent with the germline gene, which may arise from a read error. The chain joins TRBV12-3 or TRBV12-4 to TRBJ1-1; unclear D gene. CDR3 size: 13 residues. The CDR3, as DNA: TGTGCCAGCGGTGGCAGGATGAACACTGAAGCTTCCTTT. It yields the protein CASGGRMNTEASF.

This chain connects TRBV30 to TRBJ1-2; a possible D gene is TRBD1 (5 bases). The V and J ends lost 1 base and 5 bases respectively, with 20 bases between them. The CDR3 spans 16 residues. Germline values: CDR1 GTSNPN, CDR2 SVGIG (reference sequence). This chain's CDR3 is CAWSGSGSPEGYGYTF. As DNA, the CDR3 is TGTGCCTGGAGTGGCTCCGGGAGTCCTGAGGGGTATGGCTACACCTTC.

This clonotype has just a few counts. The V and J genes are TRBV27 and TRBJ2-7; possible D gene TRBD1, 6 bases. The CDR3 sequence is 16 residues long. The germline V gene encodes CDR1 MNHEY and CDR2 SMNVEV (reference sequence). Trimming left V 3 bases short and J 0 bases short, with 15 bases between. The CDR3 DNA reads TGTGCCAGCAGTTTGTCGGGACAACGTAGCTCCTACGAGCAGTACTTC. Residues: CASSLSGQRSSYEQYF.

The chain carries TRBV11-2 and TRBJ1-2; 9 nucleotides align to TRBD1. The germline V gene encodes CDR1 SGHAT and CDR2 FQNNGV. V shed 5 bases and J 1 base; nucleotides not matched to a gene: 8. The CDR3 has 16 amino acids. Written as DNA, the CDR3 is TGTGCCAGCAGCCCCCGGGACAGGGACCTTAACTATGGCTACACCTTC. This translates into CASSPRDRDLNYGYTF.

The V call is TRBV19, the J call TRBJ1-4; D possibly corresponds to TRBD1 (5 bases). The germline gives CDR1 LNHDA, CDR2 SQIVND (reference sequence). Trimming shortened V by 5 bases and J by 7 bases, and 11 bases separated the two germline ends. The CDR3 contains 13 residues. The CDR3 spells CASSPGTGEKLFF. CDR3 DNA sequence: TGTGCCAGTAGTCCCGGGACCGGTGAAAAACTGTTTTTT.

The chain joins TRBV2 to TRBJ2-3; D perhaps matches TRBD1 (6 bases). V was clipped by 8 bases and J by 1 base, with 13 bases between them. Germline CDR1 is SNHLY and CDR2 is FYNNEI. The CDR3 sequence is 14 residues long. This CDR3 reads CASQDSWGTDTQYF. In DNA form, the CDR3 reads TGTGCCAGCCAGGACAGTTGGGGCACAGATACGCAGTATTTT.

The V gene is TRBV29-1, the J gene TRBJ2-2; 9 nucleotides align to TRBD1. After removal of 0 bases from V and 4 bases from J, the junction contained 6 bases not matched to a gene. The CDR3 has 16 residues. Germline CDR1 reads SQVTM; CDR2 reads ANQGSEA. This CDR3 reads CSVEDRDRVGTGELFF. The CDR3 region has the DNA TGCAGCGTTGAAGATCGGGACAGGGTAGGCACCGGGGAGCTGTTTTTT.

The rearrangement links TRBV27 to TRBJ2-7; 7 bases match TRBD1. V lost 6 bases and J lost 4; bases outside the gene matches: 12. The CDR3 has 15 amino acids. From germline, CDR1 is MNHEY and CDR2 SMNVEV (reference sequence). The DNA for the CDR3 is TGTGCCAGCAGCATGGGTCCGGGACAGAAATACGAGCAGTACTTC. Translation gives CASSMGPGQKYEQYF.

This clonotype came up once. The gene calls are TRBV6-5 and TRBJ2-7; 9 nucleotides align to TRBD2. Germline V CDR1 and CDR2: MNHEY, SVGAGI. J was trimmed by 2 bases and V by 6 bases; bases with no gene match: 5. The CDR3 extends over 14 amino acids. The CDR3 here is CASSLGLATYEQYF. The CDR3 DNA follows: TGTGCCAGCAGCCTCGGACTAGCGACCTACGAGCAGTACTTC.

The chain recombines TRBV2 with TRBJ1-2, with D possibly TRBD1 on 6 matching bases. V was cut by 7 bases and J by 0 bases, with 12 bases left in between. CDR3 length: 14 residues. Germline-derived CDR1 and CDR2 are SNHLY and FYNNEI. The CDR3 region is CASIPRGPNYGYTF. CDR3 nucleotide sequence: TGTGCCAGCATTCCCAGGGGCCCTAACTATGGCTACACCTTC.

The chain employs TRBV29-1 and TRBJ2-6; no clear D. Germline loops: CDR1 SQVTM, CDR2 ANQGSEA. The CDR3 sequence is 13 residues long. With 3 bases removed from V and 2 bases from J, the gap between germline ends came to 5 bases. The CDR3: CSVDPTGANVLTF. The CDR3 region has the DNA TGCAGCGTTGACCCAACTGGGGCCAACGTCCTGACTTTC.